Presented here are 13 T cell receptor beta chains from one specimen sequenced in a study of Ad26.COV2.S vaccination and SARS-CoV-2 variants. Libraries were prepared by immunoSEQ multiplex PCR; TCRdb keeps only in-frame clonotypes and omits some of them. The top ten clones hold around 1.8% of a sample with 440,000 or so clones, over 80% of them seen once. Treatment described: around 19 received Ad26.COV2.S at low or high dose, single or two shots; roughly five received placebo; per-sample allocation not given. Samples analyzed were those drawn on day 63 after the first vaccine or placebo injection. Sequenced material: peripheral blood, taken in a trial of Ad26.COV2.S vaccine versus placebo. These receptor sequences come from a person aged 18 to 59 who received the Ad26.COV2.S COVID-19 vaccine or a placebo.

The rearrangement links TRBV2 to TRBJ2-7; D possibly corresponds to TRBD2 (5 bases). Looked up from germline, CDR1 is SNHLY and CDR2 is FYNNEI. Trimming cost V 8 bases and J 3 bases, with 14 bases left between them. This CDR3 comprises 13 residues. In DNA form, the CDR3 reads TGTGCCAGCGGCAGTGGTGCGGGCTACGAGCAGTACTTC. This encodes CASGSGAGYEQYF.

This chain joins TRBV29-1 and TRBJ1-1, with D uncertain. This CDR3 contains 16 residues. V was shortened by 1 base and J by 3 bases, with 18 bases between the two germline ends. Per the germline V gene, CDR1 is SQVTM and CDR2 is ANQGSEA. CDR3 DNA: TGCAGCGTTGAAGGAGATTTTAACCGGTTTGACACTGAAGCTTTCTTT. Translating gives CSVEGDFNRFDTEAFF.

The chain carries TRBV4-3 and TRBJ2-2; D gene ambiguous. Trimming shortened V by 5 bases and J by 4 bases, and 14 bases separated the two germline ends. The V gene's germline CDR1 is LGHNA and CDR2 YSLEER. This CDR3 spans 15 amino acids. The CDR3 protein is CASSGYLRSTGELFF. CDR3 DNA sequence: TGCGCCAGCAGCGGGTACCTTCGGAGCACCGGGGAGCTGTTTTTT.

The chain links TRBV27 to TRBJ1-3, with unresolved D. The V gene lost 5 bases and the J gene lost 0 bases, with 8 bases spanning the gap. CDR1 and CDR2 (germline): MNHEY, SMNVEV (reference sequence). The CDR3 length is 14 residues. The CDR3 bases are TGTGCCAGCAGTGCGATCTCCTCTGGAAACACCATATATTTT. Translated: CASSAISSGNTIYF.

The genes are TRBV10-1 and TRBJ2-7, with D maybe TRBD1 (6 bases). This CDR3 is 15 amino acids long. V was trimmed by 2 bases and J by 7 bases, leaving 18 bases between them. CDR1 and CDR2 (germline): WNHNN, SYGVQD (reference sequence). In DNA form, the CDR3 reads TGCGCCAGCAGTGAGGACGGGACAACCCTCTTGGAGCAGTACTTC. The encoded protein is CASSEDGTTLLEQYF.

This clone has only one observation. The rearrangement joins TRBV5-8 to TRBJ1-6; D is undetermined. The germline V and J ends were trimmed by 1 base and 0 bases, with 11 bases remaining between them. CDR1 SGHTS and CDR2 YDEGEE come from the germline V gene. The CDR3 consists of 17 residues. The CDR3 loop reads CASSLTASSSYNSPLHF. CDR3 nucleotide sequence: TGTGCCAGCAGCTTGACCGCGTCTAGCTCCTATAATTCACCCCTCCACTTT.

The V gene is TRBV9, the J gene TRBJ1-4, with 8 nucleotides matching TRBD1. The J segment lost 8 bases and the V segment lost 2 bases, leaving 8 bases of the junction unmatched. This CDR3 contains 15 residues. CDR1 is SGDLS and CDR2 is YYNGEE in the germline V gene. CDR3 sequence: CASSVLDRVGEKLFF. The CDR3 DNA follows: TGTGCCAGCAGCGTCCTGGACAGGGTGGGAGAAAAACTGTTTTTT.

The gene calls are TRBV29-1 and TRBJ2-7, with D hard to call. CDR3 length equals 16 residues. The V end was cut by 4 bases, the J end by 7 bases, with 26 bases between. Germline CDR1 SQVTM, CDR2 ANQGSEA. DNA for the CDR3: TGCAGCGTTGTATCCGGTGGAGCTACAAGGATGGGAGAGCAGTACTTC. This codes for CSVVSGGATRMGEQYF.

The chain employs TRBV19 and TRBJ2-2, with D tentatively TRBD2 (5 bases). V lost 7 bases and J lost 5, with 14 bases in between. CDR1 and CDR2 from the germline V gene are LNHDA and SQIVND (reference sequence). The CDR3 runs 14 residues. CDR3 sequence: CASTRLRGTGELFF. For the CDR3, the DNA is TGTGCCAGTACGAGGCTTCGGGGAACCGGGGAGCTGTTTTTT.

The count of this clone is one. This chain uses TRBV10-2 with TRBJ2-5; 8 bases are shared with TRBD2. Germline V lookup: CDR1 WSHSY, CDR2 SAAADI. V shed 3 bases and J 1 base; nucleotides not matched to a gene: 10. The CDR3 is 17 residues long. The CDR3 protein is CASSEFRGLAGQETQYF. CDR3 coding DNA: TGCGCCAGCAGTGAATTCCGAGGGCTAGCGGGCCAAGAGACCCAGTACTTC.

This sequence joins TRBV10-1 and TRBJ1-1; D call uncertain. CDR3 length equals 15 residues. Trimming took off 4 bases at V and 5 bases at J, with 17 bases between the two ends. Germline loops: CDR1 WNHNN, CDR2 SYGVQD (reference sequence). The CDR3 region is CASSGSVKDGTEAFF. CDR3 DNA sequence: TGCGCCAGCAGTGGTTCAGTGAAGGACGGGACTGAAGCTTTCTTT.

The rearrangement links TRBV28 to TRBJ2-3; D may correspond to TRBD1 or TRBD2 (5 bases each). Per germline, CDR1 MDHEN and CDR2 SYDVKM. Between the trimmed V and J ends, which lost 5 bases and 0 bases, there was a span of 15 bases. The CDR3 totals 16 residues. CDR3 coding DNA: TGTGCCAGCAGTCTGGAATTAGGGGACAGCACAGATACGCAGTATTTT. This gives the protein CASSLELGDSTDTQYF.

This clone was detected only once. V gene TRBV6-1 combines with J gene TRBJ1-2, with D maybe TRBD1 (5 bases). The CDR3 spans 15 residues. Trimming stripped 2 bases from V and 8 bases from J, with 18 bases between. CDR1 and CDR2 (germline): MNHNS, SASEGT. In DNA form, the CDR3 reads TGTGCCAGCAGTGAATCGGGGGGATCGGCGGTGGGCTACACCTTC. As protein: CASSESGGSAVGYTF.